The rows below give T cell receptor beta chains drawn from one sample of a study of blood T cell repertoires in COVID-19. The protocol was immunoSEQ multiplex PCR, while the TCRdb copy is restricted to in-frame clones and leaves out a portion. The sample yields under 450,000 clones, around 87% seen once. Sequenced: PBMCs or T cells enriched from blood (not recorded which). The receptors shown here come from a young man who had recovered from COVID-19. The CDR3 runs from the conserved cysteine through the conserved F or W. Fields, in order: CDR3 DNA, CDR3 protein, D gene, J gene, V gene, clone size. D genes are given only for firm matches. Size values are once, few and many counts, or a class for expanded clones, and some rows have none.

CDR3nt: TGTGCCAGCTCACCCCGAACAGGGGTGAACACTGAAGCTTTCTTT
CDR3aa: CASSPRTGVNTEAFF
d_gene: TRBD1
j_gene: TRBJ1-1
v_gene: TRBV18
abundance: NA

CDR3nt: TGTGCCAGCAAGAGTTTGAGCTCTGAAGCTTTCTTT
CDR3aa: CASKSLSSEAFF
d_gene: NA
j_gene: TRBJ1-1
v_gene: TRBV7-9
abundance: NA

CDR3nt: TGTGCCAGTAGCGACTTCCTCGGGACAGTCTATGGCTACACCTTC
CDR3aa: CASSDFLGTVYGYTF
d_gene: TRBD1
j_gene: TRBJ1-2
v_gene: TRBV19
abundance: NA

CDR3nt: TGTGCCAGCAGCCCAGCCCAGGCCGATAATGAAAAACTGTTTTTT
CDR3aa: CASSPAQADNEKLFF
d_gene: NA
j_gene: TRBJ1-4
v_gene: TRBV5-5
abundance: NA

CDR3nt: TGTGCCAGCAGTAACAGGGGTTACACCGGGGAGCTGTTTTTT
CDR3aa: CASSNRGYTGELFF
d_gene: TRBD1
j_gene: TRBJ2-2
v_gene: TRBV6-5
abundance: NA

CDR3nt: TGTGCCAGCAGCTACAGGGGTACTAATGAAAAACTGTTTTTT
CDR3aa: CASSYRGTNEKLFF
d_gene: TRBD1
j_gene: TRBJ1-4
v_gene: TRBV7-9
abundance: NA

CDR3nt: TGTGCCAGCAGTTACACGACACAAAACACTGAAGCTTTCTTT
CDR3aa: CASSYTTQNTEAFF
d_gene: NA
j_gene: TRBJ1-1
v_gene: TRBV6-5
abundance: NA

CDR3nt: TGTGCCAGCAGCTGGCCCGGGAGGGGTCTCTACGAGCAGTACTTC
CDR3aa: CASSWPGRGLYEQYF
d_gene: TRBD2
j_gene: TRBJ2-7
v_gene: TRBV7-2
abundance: many

CDR3nt: TGCAGTGCTAGAGACTACAGCAAGGACACCTTC
CDR3aa: CSARDYSKDTF
d_gene: NA
j_gene: TRBJ1-2
v_gene: TRBV20-1
abundance: NA

CDR3nt: TGTGCCAGCAGCTTAGTCGGGGTGAACTCTGGAAACACCATATATTTT
CDR3aa: CASSLVGVNSGNTIYF
d_gene: NA
j_gene: TRBJ1-3
v_gene: TRBV11-2
abundance: NA

CDR3nt: TGTGCCAGCAGCACAACGACGGGTAACTATGGCTACACCTTC
CDR3aa: CASSTTTGNYGYTF
d_gene: NA
j_gene: TRBJ1-2
v_gene: TRBV11-2
abundance: NA

CDR3nt: TGTGCCAGCAGTACAGGGAGTCCGTATGGCTACACCTTC
CDR3aa: CASSTGSPYGYTF
d_gene: NA
j_gene: TRBJ1-2
v_gene: TRBV6-5
abundance: NA

CDR3nt: TGTGCCAGCACCTTGAACAACTCACCCCTCCACTTT
CDR3aa: CASTLNNSPLHF
d_gene: NA
j_gene: TRBJ1-6
v_gene: TRBV11-2
abundance: NA

CDR3nt: TGCGCCAGCAGCCAAGGTCTAGGGACAGGGGAGTTTGGCTACACCTTC
CDR3aa: CASSQGLGTGEFGYTF
d_gene: TRBD1
j_gene: TRBJ1-2
v_gene: TRBV4-3
abundance: NA

CDR3nt: TGTGCCAGCAGCTTTGAAGTTGCGGGCAAGAGGAGCAATCAGCCCCAGCATTTT
CDR3aa: CASSFEVAGKRSNQPQHF
d_gene: NA
j_gene: TRBJ1-5
v_gene: TRBV7-9
abundance: NA

CDR3nt: TGTGCCAGCAGCCTAGGGGGCCAGGGGTTTGGTGAGCAGTTCTTC
CDR3aa: CASSLGGQGFGEQFF
d_gene: TRBD1
j_gene: TRBJ2-1
v_gene: TRBV3-1/TRBV3-2
abundance: NA

CDR3nt: TGCGCCAGCAGGATTAGACAGGGCCCCCATGAGCAGTTCTTC
CDR3aa: CASRIRQGPHEQFF
d_gene: TRBD1
j_gene: TRBJ2-1
v_gene: TRBV5-1
abundance: NA

CDR3nt: TGTGCCAGCAGTTACGGGTCCGGGAATGAAAAACTGTTTTTT
CDR3aa: CASSYGSGNEKLFF
d_gene: NA
j_gene: TRBJ1-4
v_gene: TRBV6-5
abundance: once

CDR3nt: TGTGCCAGCAGCCCCCCCTCTCTGGGAAACACCATATATTTT
CDR3aa: CASSPPSLGNTIYF
d_gene: NA
j_gene: TRBJ1-3
v_gene: TRBV7-9
abundance: NA

CDR3nt: TGTGCCAGCAGCCCTGACAGCTCCTACGAGCAGTACTTC
CDR3aa: CASSPDSSYEQYF
d_gene: NA
j_gene: TRBJ2-7
v_gene: TRBV6-2/TRBV6-3
abundance: NA

CDR3nt: TGCGCCAGCAGCGTAGGACAGGGTAACATTGGTGAAAAACTGTTTTTT
CDR3aa: CASSVGQGNIGEKLFF
d_gene: TRBD1
j_gene: TRBJ1-4
v_gene: TRBV5-1
abundance: NA

CDR3nt: TGTGCCAGCAATCCGGGAATAGACACCGGGGAGCTGTTTTTT
CDR3aa: CASNPGIDTGELFF
d_gene: NA
j_gene: TRBJ2-2
v_gene: TRBV5-5
abundance: NA

CDR3nt: TGTGCCTCTGCCCCCAGGGACAATGAGCAGTTCTTC
CDR3aa: CASAPRDNEQFF
d_gene: NA
j_gene: TRBJ2-1
v_gene: TRBV10-3
abundance: NA

CDR3nt: TGCGCCAGCAGCTTGGCTAGCGGGGCGACCGGGGAGCTGTTTTTT
CDR3aa: CASSLASGATGELFF
d_gene: TRBD2
j_gene: TRBJ2-2
v_gene: TRBV5-1
abundance: NA

CDR3nt: TGTGCCAGTACCCGTGGGGCGAGTTCCCCTGGAAACACCATATATTTT
CDR3aa: CASTRGASSPGNTIYF
d_gene: NA
j_gene: TRBJ1-3
v_gene: TRBV19
abundance: NA

CDR3nt: TGTGCCAGCAGTTTGACCAACACAGGGACCCAGCATTTT
CDR3aa: CASSLTNTGTQHF
d_gene: NA
j_gene: TRBJ1-5
v_gene: TRBV12-3/TRBV12-4
abundance: NA

CDR3nt: TGTGCCACCAGCAGAGGGGGGCAGGGATACGAGCAGTACTTC
CDR3aa: CATSRGGQGYEQYF
d_gene: NA
j_gene: TRBJ2-7
v_gene: TRBV15
abundance: once